These 3 T cell receptor beta chains were all obtained from the same sample, sequenced in a study of OX40 agonist ivuxolimab in advanced cancers. Sequencing was performed with immunoSEQ multiplex PCR; in TCRdb, only in-frame clones are kept and a portion is missing. The top ten hold 9.5% to 12% of the sample, which has about 80,000 clones, approximately 95% seen once. The starting material was CD4+ or CD8+ T cells sorted from blood, obtained in a trial of the OX40 agonist ivuxolimab. Receptors originate from an adult with an advanced solid tumor such as melanoma, head and neck, liver or kidney cancer.

The chain couples TRBV4-3 to TRBJ2-1; a possible D gene is TRBD2 (6 bases). This CDR3 has 15 amino acids. Trimming stripped 1 base from V and 6 bases from J, with 13 bases between. The germline V gene has CDR1 LGHNA and CDR2 YSLEER. This CDR3 reads CASSQGRRASNEQFF. The CDR3, as DNA: TGCGCCAGCAGCCAAGGCCGGAGGGCCTCCAATGAGCAGTTCTTC.

The gene calls are TRBV7-9 and TRBJ2-6; TRBD2 is a possible D gene (7 bases). The CDR3 runs 17 residues. Trimming stripped 5 bases from V and 0 bases from J, with 14 bases between. Germline assignment: CDR1 SEHNR and CDR2 FQNEAQ (reference sequence). The DNA for the CDR3 is TGTGCCAGCAGCCCGAGGGAGGGGGGCTCTGGGGCCAACGTCCTGACTTTC. Its protein is CASSPREGGSGANVLTF.

The rearrangement links TRBV25-1 to TRBJ2-7, with D hard to call. The CDR3 runs to 16 residues. Germline CDR1 is MGHDK and CDR2 is SYGVNS. V was trimmed by 1 base and J by 3 bases, leaving 16 bases between them. CDR3 DNA: TGTGCCAGCAGTGAATCAACGGCAGGCCTTGTCTACGAGCAGTACTTC. Its translation is CASSESTAGLVYEQYF.